This T cell receptor beta chain was retrieved from a study of CD8 T cells in ankylosing spondylitis. Findings of the study overall: CD8+ disease-linked clones were present at relatively low frequencies in blood. As reported, disease-linked clones showed significant enrichment in matched ankylosing spondylitis synovial fluid. Certain motif variants had earlier appeared in reactive arthritis synovial fluid and blood. Eight or nine highly homologous variants made up a TCR beta motif that seemed to typify ankylosing spondylitis blood.

This clonotype has a count of ten or more. Its antigen is unidentified. The V gene end was trimmed by 5 bases and the J gene end by 0 bases; junction bases not matched to a gene: 1. Germline values: CDR1 SGHTA, CDR2 FQGNSA. This CDR3 has 14 residues. TCRdb redid the calling of the 5' RACE reads with MiXCR, one entry per CDR3 protein. The table shows roughly 670,000 distinct CDR3 sequences, with around 20% occurring only once. The sequencing sample was made of blood, either unsorted or a sorted T cell fraction (not recorded which). The rearrangement uses TRBV7-2 and TRBJ2-7; TRBD1 aligns across 10 bases. The source of this sequence is a male donor with ankylosing spondylitis. The CDR3 sequence is CASSRDRGSYEQYF. In nucleotides, the CDR3 is TGTGCCAGCAGCCGGGACAGGGGCTCCTACGAGCAGTACTTC.